The T cell receptor beta chain described here comes from a study of blood T cell repertoires in COVID-19. As for the study in general: Acute-phase and convalescent COVID-19 samples originated in the United States, Italy and Spain. T cells, B-cell-depleted T cells, or PBMCs supplied cDNA or gDNA.

Original data processing: Amplification from reference gene primers served as the basis for estimated nucleated cell counts. The repertoire was sequenced with immunoSEQ multiplex PCR; TCRdb's copy has only in-frame clones and lacks some. That table is the source of V, J and clone size, and D and trimming were worked out from the DNA. The table includes approximately 50,000 clones, over 65% detected once. CDR3 size: 13 residues. CDR1 is SGHAT and CDR2 is FQNNGV in the germline V gene. Germline trimming cut 5 bases from V and 8 bases from J; bases unmatched to any gene: 5. Seattle patients were enrolled during active infection and followed longitudinally.

The origin of this receptor is a man aged 80 or over with COVID-19, enrolled during active disease. Sequences were obtained from peripheral blood. This rearrangement joins TRBV11-2 to TRBJ2-3; 9 positions agree with TRBD1. Written as DNA, the CDR3 is TGTGCCAGCAGCATAACAGGGGGCGGTACGCAGTATTTT. Amino acid sequence: CASSITGGGTQYF. Using reference TRBV11-2 and TRBJ2-3 for the parts outside the CDR3, the full variable domain is EAGVAQSPRYKIIEKRQSVAFWCNPISGHATLYWYQQILGQGPKLLIQFQNNGVVDDSQLPKDRFSAERLKGVDSTLKIQPAKLEDSAVYLCASSITGGGTQYFGPGTRLTVL.